A single TCR beta chain is shown here with its context. Per germline, CDR1 MNHNS and CDR2 SASEGT. Trimming cost V 0 bases and J 4 bases, with 12 bases left between them. CDR3 length: 16 amino acids. The table came from immunoSEQ multiplex PCR; TCRdb's copy has only in-frame clones and leaves some out. This sample has 70,000 or so clones, with approximately 98% found just once. The data were taken from a study of technical replicates of blood from several donors. The TCR sequence derives from a human donor in good health. This sequence joins TRBV6-1 and TRBJ1-4, with D possibly matching TRBD1 (5 bases). Sequencing was done on a sample of T cells isolated from PBMCs. CDR3: CASSEAQGAGNEKLFF. As DNA, the CDR3 is TGTGCCAGCAGTGAAGCGCAAGGGGCCGGTAATGAAAAACTGTTTTTT.